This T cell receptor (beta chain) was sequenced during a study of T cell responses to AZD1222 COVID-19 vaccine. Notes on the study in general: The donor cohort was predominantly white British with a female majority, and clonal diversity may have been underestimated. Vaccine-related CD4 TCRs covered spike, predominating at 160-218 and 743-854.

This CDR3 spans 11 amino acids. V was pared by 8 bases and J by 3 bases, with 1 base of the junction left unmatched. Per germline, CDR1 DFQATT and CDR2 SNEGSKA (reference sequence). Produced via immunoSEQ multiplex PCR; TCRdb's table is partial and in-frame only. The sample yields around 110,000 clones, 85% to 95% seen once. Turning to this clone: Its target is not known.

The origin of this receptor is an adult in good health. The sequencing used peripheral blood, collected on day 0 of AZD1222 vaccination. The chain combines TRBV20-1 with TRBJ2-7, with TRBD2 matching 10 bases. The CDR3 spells CSLAGDYEQYF. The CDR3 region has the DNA TGCAGTCTAGCGGGAGACTACGAGCAGTACTTC.